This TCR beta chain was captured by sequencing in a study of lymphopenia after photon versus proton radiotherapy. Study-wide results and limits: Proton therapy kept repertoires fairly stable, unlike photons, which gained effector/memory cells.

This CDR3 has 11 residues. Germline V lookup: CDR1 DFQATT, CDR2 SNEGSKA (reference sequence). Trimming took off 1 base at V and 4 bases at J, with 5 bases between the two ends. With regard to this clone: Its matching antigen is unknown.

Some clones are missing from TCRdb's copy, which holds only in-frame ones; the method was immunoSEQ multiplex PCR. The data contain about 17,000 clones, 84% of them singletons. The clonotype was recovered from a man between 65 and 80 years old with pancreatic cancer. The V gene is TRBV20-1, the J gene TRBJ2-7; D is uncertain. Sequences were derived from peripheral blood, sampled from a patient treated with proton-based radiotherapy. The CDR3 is CSARATYEQYF. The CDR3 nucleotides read TGCAGTGCTAGAGCGACTTACGAGCAGTACTTC.